This T cell receptor (beta chain) was sequenced during a study of shared T cell receptors in the human thymus. TCRdb's copy holds only in-frame clones and misses some; the assay was immunoSEQ multiplex PCR. Here the sample spans 630,000 or so clones, about 87% being singletons. There are 17 residues in the CDR3. These data also featured in a second study, about human thymus T cells. That work states: The thymus was resected at corrective cardiac surgery. Repertoires from thymus and blood appeared to show biased V and J gene usage. Related studies found that unrelated individuals share highly overlapping thymic repertoires.

This TCR was sampled from a boy in the first two years of life with a congenital heart defect. This chain connects TRBV21-1 to TRBJ2-5; TRBD2, as called in the table, went unchecked against the DNA. TRBV21-1 is reported as a pseudogene. Sequenced input: thymocytes. For the CDR3, the DNA is TGTGCCAGCAATCACTCTATACTAGCGGGAGATGGTGAGACCCAGTACTTC. It specifies CASNHSILAGDGETQYF.